This TCR beta chain was retrieved from a study of T-cell reconstitution after alpha-beta-depleted transplantation in children. Germline V lookup: CDR1 LNHDA, CDR2 SQIVND (reference sequence). The CDR3 runs 12 residues. Deletions cut 6 bases from V and 3 bases from J, with 5 bases between. Preparation of the TCRbeta library was carried out with unique molecular identifiers. TCRdb re-called the PCR reads with MiXCR, one entry per CDR3 protein. The data show a few hundred thousand distinct CDR3 sequences, over 9% seen once. This clonotype was recorded many times. The sequence came from a human donor who donated a stem cell graft to a child with acute lymphoblastic leukemia. The rearrangement links TRBV19 to TRBJ2-2, with D unresolved. The sequencing used PBMCs from the stem cell graft donor, collected from the stem cell graft. This CDR3 reads CASSRHTGELFF. DNA for the CDR3: TGTGCCAGTAGCCGGCACACCGGGGAGCTGTTTTTT. Full variable domain (remainder filled in from reference TRBV19 and TRBJ2-2): DGGITQSPKYLFRKEGQNVTLSCEQNLNHDAMYWYRQDPGQGLRLIYYSQIVNDFQKGDIAEGYSVSREKKESFPLTVTSAQKNPTAFYLCASSRHTGELFFGEGSRLTVL.